This T cell receptor (beta chain) was captured in a study of T cell responses to AZD1222 COVID-19 vaccine (dated by TCRdb to about 2021). Study-level background: TCR sequencing covered some 250 trial participants: nearly 210 given two doses of AZD1222 and approximately 25 given two doses of MenACWY control vaccine. Trial participants were enrolled into age subgroups of 18-55, 56-69 and 70-plus years, which contained 148, 28 and 57 TCR-sequenced participants, respectively. Overall results and qualifications from the work: After two AZD1222 doses, both the breadth and the depth of spike-specific TCRs were significantly higher than at day 0 and than in MenACWY recipients. CD4 TCRs associated with the vaccine covered the entire spike protein, and the dominant responses were in regions 160-218 and 743-854. No day 14 peak-response samples were available, so repertoires were characterized only after the peak T cell response. Conclusions about previously exposed vaccinees are limited because only 6 or 7 AZD1222 recipients were SARS-CoV-2 seropositive at baseline. Most participants were white British and females outnumbered males, and the authors suggested that clonal diversity may have been underestimated. Nearly half of unique spike-specific TCRs reportedly recognized epitopes outside regions mutated in the B.1.351 and B.1.1.7 variants. In the small 56-69-year group, the increase in depth fell short of significance, most likely because of low power.

Remarks on this clone: Its antigen specificity is not known. Per-base qualities were not stored, and no clone one base away is much larger.

V is reduced by 4 bases and J by 4 bases, leaving a spacing of 14 bases between them. The CDR3 numbers 15 residues from cysteine through phenylalanine. The DNA shown is the 45-base CDR3, in frame from base 1. The germline V gene (reference sequence) gives CDR1 as LGHDT and CDR2 as YNNKEL. The CDR3 regions of human TCRbeta chains were subjected to immunosequencing. The authors' analysis ran thus. Repertoire TCRs were checked for matches against a reference library of SARS-CoV-2-specific TCRs that had been generated using the MIRA antigen-specificity platform. Breadth was defined as the fraction of unique TCRs that were SARS-CoV-2-associated, and depth was defined as the fraction of total T cells that were SARS-CoV-2-associated. Using the MIRA data, each spike-specific TCR was assigned both to the spike region to which the TCR was reactive and to a CD4 or CD8 class. Log10-transformed breadth and depth values were compared by one-way ANOVA with Sidak's multiple comparisons tests. Drawn from immuneACCESS, this table holds only the in-frame rearrangements with V and J called that TCRdb kept. Clones are partly lost; checked studies trace under half to an unresolved V gene and leave the rest unexplained. That table supplies the V and J calls and clone size; D and trimming were determined from the DNA. In this sample the table shows roughly 40,000 clones, about 90% of which occur a single time. The ten largest clones capture approximately 35% of the sample.

Read against the paper, the sample's time point label means: about 28 days (+/-7) after the second vaccine dose. AZD1222 recipients given second doses at about 4 weeks or at about 12 weeks were pooled, since spike-specific TCR depth and breadth were not found to differ between the two schedules. Vaccinee samples came from UK trials COV001 and COV002, including a single-blind randomized controlled phase 2/3 trial of AZD1222 (ChAdOx1 nCoV-19) in healthy adults. For TCRbeta chain sequencing, PBMC samples were collected from trial participants at day 0 and at day 28 after the second dose. Sequencing used peripheral blood, obtained 28 days after the second AZD1222 dose. This receptor was obtained from an adult who received the AZD1222 COVID-19 vaccine. The V gene is TRBV3-1 (or the pseudogene TRBV3-2) and the J gene is TRBJ1-5, with no confidently assigned D gene. DNA sequence: TGTGCCAGCAGCCGCGGGAGGTCCCCGAATCAGCCCCAGCATTTT. Translated, this is CASSRGRSPNQPQHF.